This TCR beta chain was obtained from a study of blood T cell repertoires in COVID-19. Methods used by the authors: Amplification of reference gene primers provided the estimated nucleated cell counts. The protocol was immunoSEQ multiplex PCR, while the TCRdb copy is restricted to in-frame clones and leaves out a portion. The V and J calls and the clone size are those of that table, but D and trimming were determined from the DNA. The data hold 300,000 to 450,000 clones, with 85% observed a single time. The CDR3 covers 14 residues. Germline V gene sequence: CDR1 MGHRA, CDR2 YSYEKL. Losses at the gene ends were 4 bases for V and 8 bases for J; bases not matched to a gene: 7.

V is TRBV4-1 and J is TRBJ2-1; the match to TRBD1 covers 8 bases. Sequenced material: peripheral blood. This clonotype was sampled from a young woman with acute or convalescent COVID-19. The CDR3, as DNA: TGCGCCAGCAGCCCCCCGGACAGGGTCGATGAGCAGTTCTTC. Translating gives CASSPPDRVDEQFF.